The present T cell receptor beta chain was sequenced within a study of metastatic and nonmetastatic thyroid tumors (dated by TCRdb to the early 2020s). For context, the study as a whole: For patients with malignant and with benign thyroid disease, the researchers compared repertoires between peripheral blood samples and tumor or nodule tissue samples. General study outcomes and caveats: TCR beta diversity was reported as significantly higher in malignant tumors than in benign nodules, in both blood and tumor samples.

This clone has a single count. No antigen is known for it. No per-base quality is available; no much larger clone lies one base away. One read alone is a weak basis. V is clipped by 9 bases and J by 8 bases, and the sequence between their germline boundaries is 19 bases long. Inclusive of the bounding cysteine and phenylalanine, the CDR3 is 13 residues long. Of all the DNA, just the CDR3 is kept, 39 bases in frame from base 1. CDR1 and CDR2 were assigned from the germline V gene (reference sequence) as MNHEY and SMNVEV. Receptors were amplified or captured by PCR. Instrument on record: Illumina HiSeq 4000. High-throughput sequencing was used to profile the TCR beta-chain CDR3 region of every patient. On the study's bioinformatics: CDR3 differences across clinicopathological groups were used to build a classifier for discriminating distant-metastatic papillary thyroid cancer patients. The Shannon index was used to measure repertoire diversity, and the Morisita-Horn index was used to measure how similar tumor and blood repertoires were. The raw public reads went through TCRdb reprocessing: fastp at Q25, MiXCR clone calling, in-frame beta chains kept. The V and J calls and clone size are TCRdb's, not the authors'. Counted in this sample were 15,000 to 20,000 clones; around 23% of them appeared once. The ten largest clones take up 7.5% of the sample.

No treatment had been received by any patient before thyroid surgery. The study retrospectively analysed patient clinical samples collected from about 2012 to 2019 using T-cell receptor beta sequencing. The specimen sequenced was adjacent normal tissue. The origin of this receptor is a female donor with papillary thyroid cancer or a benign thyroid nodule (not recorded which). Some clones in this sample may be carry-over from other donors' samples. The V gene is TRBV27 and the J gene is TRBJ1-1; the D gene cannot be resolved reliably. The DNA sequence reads TGTGCCAGGAGTCCCTGGCCGCGGCGCGAAGCTTTCTTT. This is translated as CARSPWPRREAFF.